The clone carrying this TCR beta chain was counted many times. These data originate in a study of T cell repertoires in cytomegalovirus infection. TCRdb re-called the reads with MiXCR, one entry per CDR3 protein. The sample lists about 310,000 distinct CDR3 sequences, 17% occurring once. This CDR3 is 16 amino acids long. V lost 2 bases to trimming and J lost 7 bases; unmatched junction nucleotides: 10. CDR1 SGHVS and CDR2 FNYEAQ come from the germline V gene. Sequencing was carried out using PBMCs. The V gene is TRBV7-6, the J gene TRBJ1-2; 10 bases agree with TRBD1. The clonotype was recovered from a human donor in good health (CMV status not recorded). Some clones in this sample may be carry-over from other donors' samples. The CDR3 loop reads CASSLRTGTGVVGYTF. DNA of the CDR3: TGTGCCAGCAGCTTACGAACCGGGACAGGGGTTGTTGGCTACACCTTC.